The clone carrying this T cell receptor (beta chain) appeared a few times. Its antigen is not identified. The PCR employed 60 Vbeta primers together with 13 Jbeta primers. The data were produced by immunoSEQ multiplex PCR, yet TCRdb's version contains in-frame clones alone and is incomplete. Among under 150,000 clones, around 77% were seen once, and the ten largest hold approximately 0.86%. The data were obtained in a study of cytomegalovirus exposure and HLA in healthy donors. The CDR3 runs 14 residues. Deletions cut 6 bases from V and 1 base from J, with 12 bases between. Germline CDR1 and CDR2: MGHDK and SYGVNS. Overall study results and limits: It was approximately 150 TCR beta chains that were listed as cytomegalovirus-associated. At a 0.05 false discovery rate, a later analysis found 15,000 to 20,000 TCR beta sequences to be associated with HLA alleles.

Sequencing was performed on PBMCs. V is TRBV25-1 and J is TRBJ1-1, with a weak D call TRBD1 (6 bases). The TCR originated in a woman aged 55-69 years in good health and CMV-seronegative. CDR3 region: CASSAAGANTEAFF. CDR3 nucleotide sequence: TGTGCCAGCAGCGCAGCAGGGGCGAACACTGAAGCTTTCTTT.